This T cell receptor (beta chain) was recorded in a study of identical twins' blood T cells. TCRdb analysed the 5' RACE reads with MiXCR anew, one entry per CDR3 protein. The sample has about 370,000 distinct CDR3 sequences, 28% seen once. The TCR sequence derives from a woman between 18 and 49 years old in good health. Sequencing was performed on PBMCs.

In nucleotides, the CDR3 is TGTGCCAGCAGCCAAGAGATTCACATCCCTTTGAACACTGAAGCTTTCTTT. This sequence encodes CASSQEIHIPLNTEAFF. This chain uses TRBV4-2 with TRBJ1-1; D unresolved. This CDR3 is built from 17 residues. Germline CDR1 reads LGHNA; CDR2 reads YNFKEQ. Trimming removed 0 bases at V and 0 bases at J, with 14 bases between.